One and the same sample provided the 10 T cell receptor beta chains below, sequenced in a study of T cell responses to AZD1222 COVID-19 vaccine. Clones were sequenced by immunoSEQ multiplex PCR, and TCRdb holds only the in-frame ones, with some missing. The sample lists about 150,000 clones, 90% occurring once. Source: peripheral blood, taken on day 0 of AZD1222 vaccination. All receptors come from an adult in good health.

The rearrangement uses TRBV19 and TRBJ2-3; TRBD2 matches at 7 bases. V shed 2 bases, J shed 2 bases, and the junction held 7 bases outside the gene matches. Per germline, CDR1 LNHDA and CDR2 SQIVND (reference sequence). CDR3 length: 16 residues. CDR3 sequence (DNA): TGTGCCAGTAGTATAACGCGGGAGAGGATCACAGATACGCAGTATTTT. Translated: CASSITRERITDTQYF.

The chain recombines TRBV7-2 with TRBJ1-1; D uncertain. In germline, CDR1 is SGHTA, CDR2 FQGNSA. Between the trimmed V and J ends, which lost 4 bases and 6 bases, there was a span of 15 bases. The CDR3 has 14 residues. The CDR3 sequence is CASSYGISGSEAFF. In nucleotides, the CDR3 is TGTGCCAGCAGCTATGGGATCTCGGGTTCTGAAGCTTTCTTT. The full variable domain, with the rest looked up from reference TRBV7-2 and TRBJ1-1, is GAGVSQSPSNKVTEKGKDVELRCDPISGHTALYWYRQSLGQGLEFLIYFQGNSAPDKSGLPSDRFSAERTGGSVSTLTIQRTQQEDSAVYLCASSYGISGSEAFFGQGTRLTVV.

This chain links TRBV19 with TRBJ1-4; D is uncertain. In germline, CDR1 is LNHDA, CDR2 SQIVND (reference sequence). This CDR3 spans 11 amino acids. The ends were cut back, 10 bases at V and 4 bases at J, with 7 bases in the middle. CDR3 DNA sequence: TGTGCCATCACCGATAATGAAAAACTGTTTTTT. Its translation: CAITDNEKLFF. The whole variable domain, filled in from reference TRBV19 and TRBJ1-4, reads DGGITQSPKYLFRKEGQNVTLSCEQNLNHDAMYWYRQDPGQGLRLIYYSQIVNDFQKGDIAEGYSVSREKKESFPLTVTSAQKNPTAFYLCAITDNEKLFFGSGTQLSVL.

This clone was observed a single time. J is TRBJ2-7 and V is TRBV3-1 (or the pseudogene TRBV3-2); 10 nucleotides align to TRBD1. Unmatched junction bases numbered 9, after V lost 4 bases and J lost 3 bases. The CDR3 length is 16 residues. Germline V gives CDR1 LGHDT, CDR2 YNNKEL (reference sequence). CDR3 region: CASSLPRGQGIYEQYF. The CDR3 coding sequence is TGTGCCAGCAGCCTTCCCCGGGGACAGGGGATCTACGAGCAGTACTTC.

The CDR3 nucleotides are TGTGCCAGCAGCCCCCCGCGAGGGGCGGGCACCGGGGAGCTGTTTTTT. Protein sequence: CASSPPRGAGTGELFF. This chain joins TRBV7-2 and TRBJ2-2; D assignment may be TRBD1 or TRBD2 (5 bases each). From germline, CDR1 is SGHTA and CDR2 FQGNSA. The CDR3 loop spans 16 amino acids. Trimming took 5 bases from V and 4 from J, leaving 17 bases between them.

The genes are TRBV7-2 and TRBJ1-2, with 8 positions matching TRBD1. Losses at the gene ends were 5 bases for V and 8 bases for J; bases not matched to a gene: 10. The CDR3 covers 14 residues. Per the germline V gene, CDR1 is SGHTA and CDR2 is FQGNSA. CDR3 loop: CASSTRTGFGGYTF. The CDR3 DNA reads as TGTGCCAGCAGCACCCGGACAGGGTTTGGAGGCTACACCTTC.

The CDR3 is CASTVAGSGNEQFF. CDR3 DNA: TGTGCCAGTACTGTGGCAGGGTCGGGGAATGAGCAGTTCTTC. The chain employs TRBV19 and TRBJ2-1, with D perhaps assigned TRBD1 or TRBD2 (5 bases each). Germline V lookup: CDR1 LNHDA, CDR2 SQIVND (reference sequence). CDR3 length: 14 residues. V lost 7 bases, J lost 7 bases, and 17 bases lay in between.

The rearrangement uses TRBV14 and TRBJ2-3; tentative D call: TRBD1 (6 bases). The CDR3 extends over 16 amino acids. Trimming shortened V by 0 bases and J by 7 bases, and 17 bases separated the two germline ends. Germline assignment: CDR1 SGHDN and CDR2 FVKESK. CDR3 protein: CASSQELGRGTNTQYF. Written as DNA, the CDR3 is TGTGCCAGCAGCCAAGAATTGGGCAGGGGCACGAATACGCAGTATTTT.

This clone was observed once. The J gene is TRBJ1-1, the V gene TRBV28; D unresolved. Trimming stripped 7 bases from V and 1 base from J, with 16 bases between. CDR1 and CDR2 (germline): MDHEN, SYDVKM. The CDR3 totals 15 residues. The CDR3 nucleotides read TGTGCCAGCAATTTGATGGCTGAATCGAACACTGAAGCTTTCTTT. It translates to CASNLMAESNTEAFF.

V is TRBV6-6 and J is TRBJ1-1; 10 nucleotides match TRBD1. Germline loops: CDR1 MNHNY, CDR2 SVGAGI (reference sequence). Trimming cost V 7 bases and J 4 bases; bases outside gene matches: 9. The CDR3 loop spans 15 amino acids. In DNA form, the CDR3 reads TGTGCCAGCAATAAGGGACAGGGGTTTAGCACTGAAGCTTTCTTT. It translates to CASNKGQGFSTEAFF.